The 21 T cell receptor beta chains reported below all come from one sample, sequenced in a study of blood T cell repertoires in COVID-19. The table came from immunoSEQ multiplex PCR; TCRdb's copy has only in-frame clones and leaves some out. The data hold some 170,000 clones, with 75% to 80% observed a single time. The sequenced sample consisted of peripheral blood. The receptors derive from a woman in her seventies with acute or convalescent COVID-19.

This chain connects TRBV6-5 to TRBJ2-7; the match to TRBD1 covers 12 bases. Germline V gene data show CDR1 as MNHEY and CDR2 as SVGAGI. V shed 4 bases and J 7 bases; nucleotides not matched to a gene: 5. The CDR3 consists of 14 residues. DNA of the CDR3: TGTGCCAGCAGTTTCGGGACAGGGGGCTGGGAGCAGTACTTC. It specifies CASSFGTGGWEQYF.

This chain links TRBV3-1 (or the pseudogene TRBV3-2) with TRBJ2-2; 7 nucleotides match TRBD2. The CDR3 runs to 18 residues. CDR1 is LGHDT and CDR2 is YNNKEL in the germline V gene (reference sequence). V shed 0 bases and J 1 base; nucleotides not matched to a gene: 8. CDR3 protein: CASSQDALGLMNTGELFF. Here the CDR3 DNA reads TGTGCCAGCAGCCAAGACGCTTTGGGACTAATGAACACCGGGGAGCTGTTTTTT.

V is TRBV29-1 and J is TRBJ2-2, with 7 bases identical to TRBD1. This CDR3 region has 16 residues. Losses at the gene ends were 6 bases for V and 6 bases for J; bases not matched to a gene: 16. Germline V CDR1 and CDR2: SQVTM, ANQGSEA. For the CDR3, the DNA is TGCAGCGTGAAGAGCGTTAGGACAGGAAACGCCGGGGAGCTGTTTTTT. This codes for CSVKSVRTGNAGELFF.

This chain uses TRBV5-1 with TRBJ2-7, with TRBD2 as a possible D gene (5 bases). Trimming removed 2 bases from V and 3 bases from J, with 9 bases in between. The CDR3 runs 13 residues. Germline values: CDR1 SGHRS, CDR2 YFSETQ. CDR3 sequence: CASSFGIFYEQYF. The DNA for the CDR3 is TGCGCCAGCAGCTTCGGGATCTTCTACGAGCAGTACTTC.

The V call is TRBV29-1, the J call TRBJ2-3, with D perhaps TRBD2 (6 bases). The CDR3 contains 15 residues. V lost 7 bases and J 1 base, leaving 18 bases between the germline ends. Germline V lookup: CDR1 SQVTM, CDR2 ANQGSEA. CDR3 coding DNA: TGCAGCGCGGACCTCGGGACTTCCCGCACAGATACGCAGTATTTT. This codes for CSADLGTSRTDTQYF.

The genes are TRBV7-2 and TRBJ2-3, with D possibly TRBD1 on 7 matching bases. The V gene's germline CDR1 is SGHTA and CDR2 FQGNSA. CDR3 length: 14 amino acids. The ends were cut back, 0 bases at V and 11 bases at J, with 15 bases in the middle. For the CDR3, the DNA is TGTGCCAGCAGCTTAGCCACATACAGGGGAGGGCAGTATTTT. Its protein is CASSLATYRGGQYF.

CDR3 nucleotide sequence: TGTGCTAGTGGTTTGGTGGGGACACAGTCCTACGAGCAGTACTTC. Translated, it gives CASGLVGTQSYEQYF. The chain joins TRBV12-5 to TRBJ2-7; D is possibly TRBD1 (6 bases). The ends were cut back, 0 bases at V and 1 base at J, with 10 bases in the middle. In germline, CDR1 is LGHNT, CDR2 FRNRAP. CDR3 size: 15 residues.

The CDR3 nucleotides are TGTGCCAGCAGTTTCCACGGGACTTACAATGAGCAGTTCTTC. Its protein product is CASSFHGTYNEQFF. The chain carries TRBV27 and TRBJ2-1; tentatively, D is TRBD2 (6 bases). The CDR3 covers 14 residues. The V end was cut by 3 bases, the J end by 4 bases, with 10 bases between. Germline V lookup: CDR1 MNHEY, CDR2 SMNVEV (reference sequence).

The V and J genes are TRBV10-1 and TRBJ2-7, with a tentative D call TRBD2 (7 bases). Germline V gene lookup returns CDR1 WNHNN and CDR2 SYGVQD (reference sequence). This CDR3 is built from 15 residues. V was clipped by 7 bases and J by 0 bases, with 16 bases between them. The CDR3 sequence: CASTLGRGHSYEQYF. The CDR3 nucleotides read TGCGCCAGCACTTTGGGGCGGGGGCACTCCTACGAGCAGTACTTC.

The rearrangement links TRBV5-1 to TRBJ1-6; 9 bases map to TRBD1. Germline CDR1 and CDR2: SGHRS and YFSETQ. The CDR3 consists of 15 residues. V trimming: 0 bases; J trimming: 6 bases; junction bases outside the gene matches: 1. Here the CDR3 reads CASSLGTGANSPLHF. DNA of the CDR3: TGCGCCAGCAGCTTGGGGACAGGGGCTAATTCACCCCTCCACTTT.

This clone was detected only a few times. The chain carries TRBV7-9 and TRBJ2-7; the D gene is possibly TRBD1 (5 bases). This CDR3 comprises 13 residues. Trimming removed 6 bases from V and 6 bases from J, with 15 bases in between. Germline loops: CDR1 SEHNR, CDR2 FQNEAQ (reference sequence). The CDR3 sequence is CASRQGVNGEQYF. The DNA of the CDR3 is TGTGCCAGCAGGCAAGGGGTCAACGGCGAGCAGTACTTC.

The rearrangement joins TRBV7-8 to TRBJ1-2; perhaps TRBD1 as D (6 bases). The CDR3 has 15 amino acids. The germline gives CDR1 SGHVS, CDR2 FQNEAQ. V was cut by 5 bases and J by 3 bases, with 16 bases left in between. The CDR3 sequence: CASSPRTEVYYGYTF. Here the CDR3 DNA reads TGTGCCAGCAGCCCGAGGACAGAAGTTTACTATGGCTACACCTTC.

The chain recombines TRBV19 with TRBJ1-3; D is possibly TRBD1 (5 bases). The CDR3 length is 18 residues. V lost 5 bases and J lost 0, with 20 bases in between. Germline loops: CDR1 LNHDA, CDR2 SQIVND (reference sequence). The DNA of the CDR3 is TGTGCCAGTAGTCCCCTGAGCGGGGCGCTAAGCTCTGGAAACACCATATATTTT. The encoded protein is CASSPLSGALSSGNTIYF.

CDR3 sequence: CAWGTGYNEQFF. In DNA form, the CDR3 reads TGTGCCTGGGGGACAGGCTACAATGAGCAGTTCTTC. The chain combines TRBV30 with TRBJ2-1, with 8 positions matching TRBD1. V lost 5 bases and J lost 3; bases outside the gene matches: 0. Germline loops: CDR1 GTSNPN, CDR2 SVGIG (reference sequence). The CDR3 totals 12 residues.

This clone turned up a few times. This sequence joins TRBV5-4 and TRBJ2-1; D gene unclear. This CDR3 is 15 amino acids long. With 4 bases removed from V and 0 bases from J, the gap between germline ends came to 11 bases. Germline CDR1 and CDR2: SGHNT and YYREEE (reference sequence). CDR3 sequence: CASSQQLHSYNEQFF. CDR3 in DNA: TGTGCCAGCAGCCAACAGCTTCACTCCTACAATGAGCAGTTCTTC. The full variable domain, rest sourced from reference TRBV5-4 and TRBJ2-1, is ETGVTQSPTHLIKTRGQQVTLRCSSQSGHNTVSWYQQALGQGPQFIFQYYREEENGRGNFPPRFSGLQFPNYSSELNVNALELDDSALYLCASSQQLHSYNEQFFGPGTRLTVL.

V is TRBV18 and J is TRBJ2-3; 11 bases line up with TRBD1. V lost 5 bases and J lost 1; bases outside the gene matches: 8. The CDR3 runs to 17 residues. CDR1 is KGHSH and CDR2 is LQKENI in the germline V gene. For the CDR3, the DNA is TGTGCCAGCTCAACCGGGACAGGGGGTTCTGGCACAGATACGCAGTATTTT. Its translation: CASSTGTGGSGTDTQYF.

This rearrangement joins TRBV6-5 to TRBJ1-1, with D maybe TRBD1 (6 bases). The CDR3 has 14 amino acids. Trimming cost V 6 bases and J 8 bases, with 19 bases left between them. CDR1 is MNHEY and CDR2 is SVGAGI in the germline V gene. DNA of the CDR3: TGTGCCAGCAGATCCGACAGGAGCGAGGGAGAAGCTTTCTTT. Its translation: CASRSDRSEGEAFF.

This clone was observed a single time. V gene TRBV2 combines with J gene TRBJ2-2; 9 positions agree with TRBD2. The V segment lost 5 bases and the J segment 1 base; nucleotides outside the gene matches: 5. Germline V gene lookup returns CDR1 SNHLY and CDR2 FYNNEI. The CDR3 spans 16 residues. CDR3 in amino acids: CASSPLAGRNTGELFF. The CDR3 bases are TGTGCCAGCAGTCCCCTAGCGGGGAGGAACACCGGGGAGCTGTTTTTT. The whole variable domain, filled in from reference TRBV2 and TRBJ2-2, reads EPEVTQTPSHQVTQMGQEVILRCVPISNHLYFYWYRQILGQKVEFLVSFYNNEISEKSEIFDDQFSVERPDGSNFTLKIRSTKLEDSAMYFCASSPLAGRNTGELFFGEGSRLTVL.

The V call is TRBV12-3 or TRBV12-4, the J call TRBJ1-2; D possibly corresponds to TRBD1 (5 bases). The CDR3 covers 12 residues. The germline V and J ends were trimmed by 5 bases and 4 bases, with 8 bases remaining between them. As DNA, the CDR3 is TGTGCCAGCAGTCAGGGTGGCTATGGCTACACCTTC. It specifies CASSQGGYGYTF.

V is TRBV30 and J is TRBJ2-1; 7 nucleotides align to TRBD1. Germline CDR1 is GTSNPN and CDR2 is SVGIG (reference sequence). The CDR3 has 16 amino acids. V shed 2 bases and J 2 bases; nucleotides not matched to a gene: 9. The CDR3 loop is CAWSSKQGMAYNEQFF. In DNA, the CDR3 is TGTGCCTGGAGTTCCAAACAGGGGATGGCCTACAATGAGCAGTTCTTC. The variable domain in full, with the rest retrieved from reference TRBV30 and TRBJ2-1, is SQTIHQWPATLVQPVGSPLSLECTVEGTSNPNLYWYRQAAGRGLQLLFYSVGIGQISSEVPQNLSASRPQDRQFILSSKKLLLSDSGFYLCAWSSKQGMAYNEQFFGPGTRLTVL.

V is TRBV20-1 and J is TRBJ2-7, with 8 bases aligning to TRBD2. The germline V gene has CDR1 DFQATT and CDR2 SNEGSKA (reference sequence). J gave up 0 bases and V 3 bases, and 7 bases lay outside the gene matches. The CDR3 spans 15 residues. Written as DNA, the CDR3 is TGCAGTGCTAGTGCTCGCGGGAGGTACTCCTACGAGCAGTACTTC. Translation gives CSASARGRYSYEQYF.